Sequencing of this T cell receptor beta chain was carried out in a study of blood T cell repertoires in COVID-19. The CDR3 is made up of 20 amino acids. The junction had 17 bases not matched to a gene; V was cut back by 3 bases and J by 0 bases. The germline gives CDR1 SGHVS, CDR2 FQNEAQ. How the authors handled the data: Researchers report that nucleated cell counts were estimated from reference gene primer amplification. The protocol was immunoSEQ multiplex PCR, while the TCRdb copy is restricted to in-frame clones and leaves out a portion. V, J and clone size derive from that table, while D and trimming were established from the DNA sequence. The table includes about 28,000 clones, approximately 88% detected once.

The genes are TRBV7-8 and TRBJ2-3; 8 bases agree with TRBD2. Sequencing was done on a sample of peripheral blood. This sequence was found in a human donor in a cohort sampled during active COVID-19. The DNA of the CDR3 is TGTGCCAGCAGCTTCCCCCGGGGTAGCGGGGTCTACTCTAGCACAGATACGCAGTATTTT. Translation gives CASSFPRGSGVYSSTDTQYF.